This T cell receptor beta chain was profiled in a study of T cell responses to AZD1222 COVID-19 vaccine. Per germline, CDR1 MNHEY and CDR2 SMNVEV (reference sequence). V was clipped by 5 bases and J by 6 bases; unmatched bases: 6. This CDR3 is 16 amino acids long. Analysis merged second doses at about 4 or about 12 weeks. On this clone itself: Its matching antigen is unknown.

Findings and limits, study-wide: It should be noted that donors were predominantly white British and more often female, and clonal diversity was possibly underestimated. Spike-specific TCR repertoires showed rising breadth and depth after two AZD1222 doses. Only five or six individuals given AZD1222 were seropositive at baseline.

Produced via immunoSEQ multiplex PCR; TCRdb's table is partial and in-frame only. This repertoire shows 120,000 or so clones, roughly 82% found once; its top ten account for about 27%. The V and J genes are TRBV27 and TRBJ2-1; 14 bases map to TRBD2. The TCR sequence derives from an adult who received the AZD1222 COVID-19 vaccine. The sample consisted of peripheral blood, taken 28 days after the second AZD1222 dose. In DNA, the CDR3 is TGTGCCAGCAGTCAAAGGGGGACTAGCGGGGGCAATGAGCAGTTCTTC. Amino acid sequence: CASSQRGTSGGNEQFF.